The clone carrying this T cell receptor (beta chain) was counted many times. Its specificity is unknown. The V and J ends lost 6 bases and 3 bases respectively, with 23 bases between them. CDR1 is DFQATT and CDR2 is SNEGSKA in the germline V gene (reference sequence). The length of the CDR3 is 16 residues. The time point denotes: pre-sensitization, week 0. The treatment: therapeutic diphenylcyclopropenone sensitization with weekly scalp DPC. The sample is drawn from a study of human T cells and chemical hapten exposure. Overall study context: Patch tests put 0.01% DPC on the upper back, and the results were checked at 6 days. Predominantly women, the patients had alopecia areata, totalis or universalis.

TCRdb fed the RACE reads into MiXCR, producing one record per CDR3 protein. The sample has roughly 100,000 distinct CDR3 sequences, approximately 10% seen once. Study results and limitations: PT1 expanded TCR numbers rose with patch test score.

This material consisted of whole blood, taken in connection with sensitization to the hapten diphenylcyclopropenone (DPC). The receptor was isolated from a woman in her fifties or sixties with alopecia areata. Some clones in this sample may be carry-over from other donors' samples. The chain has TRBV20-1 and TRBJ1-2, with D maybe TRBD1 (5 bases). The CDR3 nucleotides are TGCAGTGCCAGAAGTAGCCCGATGGACAAGGACTATGGCTACACCTTC. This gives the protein CSARSSPMDKDYGYTF.